The 5 T cell receptor beta chains given below trace back to one sample, sequenced in a study of blood T cell repertoires in COVID-19. Clones were read by immunoSEQ multiplex PCR, and TCRdb kept only the in-frame ones, dropping some. Among about 200,000 clones listed, less than 85% were seen once. Sequenced: PBMCs or T cells enriched from blood (not recorded which). The source is a man aged 35 to 55 who had recovered from COVID-19.

The rearrangement links TRBV19 to TRBJ2-4; 9 bases agree with TRBD1. The V gene's germline CDR1 is LNHDA and CDR2 SQIVND (reference sequence). The CDR3 length is 14 residues. J was trimmed by 9 bases and V by 7 bases; bases with no gene match: 10. The CDR3 sequence is CASTPGTGRGIQYF. The CDR3 bases are TGTGCCAGTACTCCTGGGACAGGGAGAGGCATTCAGTACTTC.

This clone was found a few times. This chain connects TRBV27 to TRBJ2-7, with 14 bases fitting TRBD2. Germline-derived CDR1 and CDR2 are MNHEY and SMNVEV (reference sequence). The CDR3 consists of 17 residues. Germline trimming cut 5 bases from V and 4 bases from J; bases unmatched to any gene: 10. This chain's CDR3 is CASSKNAGTSGSYEQYF. CDR3 nucleotide sequence: TGTGCCAGCAGTAAAAACGCCGGGACTAGCGGGAGTTACGAGCAGTACTTC.

The chain joins TRBV9 to TRBJ2-3; 12 positions agree with TRBD2. V shed 3 bases, J shed 1 base, and the junction held 3 bases outside the gene matches. The CDR3 runs to 16 residues. Germline CDR1 and CDR2: SGDLS and YYNGEE. CDR3 loop: CASSARLAGGTDTQYF. The DNA of the CDR3 is TGTGCCAGCAGCGCCAGACTAGCGGGAGGCACAGATACGCAGTATTTT.

The gene calls are TRBV5-4 and TRBJ2-7, with a possible D match to TRBD2 (7 bases). V was shortened by 4 bases and J by 1 base, with 21 bases between the two germline ends. Germline-derived CDR1 and CDR2 are SGHNT and YYREEE (reference sequence). CDR3 length: 17 amino acids. The CDR3 sequence: CASSDTGSGTNSYEQYF. The CDR3 nucleotides read TGTGCCAGCAGCGATACGGGGAGCGGGACAAATTCCTACGAGCAGTACTTC.

The sample holds many counts of this clone. The V gene is TRBV11-2, the J gene TRBJ2-3; no clear D gene. V was clipped by 1 base and J by 2 bases, with 7 bases between them. This CDR3 comprises 14 residues. In germline, CDR1 is SGHAT, CDR2 FQNNGV. The CDR3 here is CASSLGLPTDTQYF. CDR3 DNA sequence: TGTGCCAGCAGCTTAGGACTGCCCACAGATACGCAGTATTTT.